Shown below are 9 T cell receptor beta chains from a single sample sequenced in a study of CD8 T cells in ankylosing spondylitis. Each CDR3 protein is one row after TCRdb ran MiXCR on the 5' RACE reads. The sample records around 120,000 distinct CDR3 sequences, approximately 15% being singletons. What was sequenced was blood, either unsorted or a sorted T cell fraction (not recorded which). Receptor source: a female donor with ankylosing spondylitis or in good health (not recorded which).

This clonotype was counted a few times. The V and J genes are TRBV5-1 and TRBJ2-5; 8 nucleotides match TRBD1. The CDR3 consists of 16 residues. The trim removed 3 bases at V and 5 bases at J, leaving 12 bases unmatched. CDR1 SGHRS and CDR2 YFSETQ come from the germline V gene. The CDR3 DNA follows: TGCGCCAGCAGCTGGTCCGCCGGGACAGGTGGTGAGACCCAGTACTTC. This sequence encodes CASSWSAGTGGETQYF.

There are many counts of this clonotype. This rearrangement joins TRBV5-1 to TRBJ1-2, with no clear D. The germline gives CDR1 SGHRS, CDR2 YFSETQ. V was clipped by 0 bases and J by 0 bases, with 27 bases between them. The CDR3 consists of 21 residues. The CDR3 DNA follows: TGCGCCAGCAGCTTGGGGTTGGCCATTAAGGCCAGTCACCCTTCTAACTATGGCTACACCTTC. Translation gives CASSLGLAIKASHPSNYGYTF.

This clonotype was seen ten or more times. The rearrangement joins TRBV12-3 or TRBV12-4 to TRBJ1-1; no clear D. V lost 2 bases and J 0 bases, leaving 4 bases between the germline ends. The CDR3 is 13 amino acids. The CDR3 loop reads CASSLPLNTEAFF. Written as DNA, the CDR3 is TGTGCCAGCAGTTTACCCCTGAACACTGAAGCTTTCTTT.

The CDR3 sequence is CASSYDPNPAYEQYF. Here the CDR3 DNA reads TGTGCCAGCAGTTACGACCCCAACCCGGCGTACGAGCAGTACTTC. The chain carries TRBV6-5 and TRBJ2-7; D unresolved. The CDR3 totals 15 residues. The V and J ends lost 2 bases and 4 bases respectively, with 15 bases between them. The V gene's germline CDR1 is MNHEY and CDR2 SVGAGI.

The chain couples TRBV30 to TRBJ2-3; 7 nucleotides align to TRBD2. The CDR3 length is 15 residues. In germline, CDR1 is GTSNPN, CDR2 SVGIG (reference sequence). Trimming cost V 0 bases and J 4 bases; bases outside gene matches: 7. The CDR3 spells CAWSVPGLRADTQYF. CDR3 in DNA: TGTGCCTGGAGTGTACCGGGACTAAGGGCAGATACGCAGTATTTT.

This clonotype was recorded many times. The chain links TRBV27 to TRBJ1-4; D is perhaps TRBD1 (5 bases). The germline CDR1 and CDR2 sequences are MNHEY and SMNVEV (reference sequence). CDR3 length: 14 amino acids. V was trimmed by 6 bases and J by 5 bases, leaving 13 bases between them. The CDR3 is CASRAAGENEKLFF. The CDR3 bases are TGTGCCAGCAGGGCTGCGGGGGAGAATGAAAAACTGTTTTTT.

This chain uses TRBV10-3 with TRBJ2-2, with a possible D match to TRBD1 (5 bases). This CDR3 has 13 amino acids. V lost 8 bases to trimming and J lost 7 bases, with 14 bases between them. Germline V gene sequence: CDR1 ENHRY, CDR2 SYGVKD. This CDR3 is CAIGSGMVGELFF. The CDR3, as DNA: TGTGCCATCGGTTCAGGGATGGTCGGGGAGCTGTTTTTT.

This clonotype was seen many times. The chain combines TRBV5-1 with TRBJ2-1, with TRBD2 identical over 9 bases. The germline V gene has CDR1 SGHRS and CDR2 YFSETQ. The J segment lost 8 bases and the V segment lost 2 bases, leaving 8 bases of the junction unmatched. The CDR3 totals 15 residues. The CDR3 region is CASSFASGKNYEQFF. The DNA for the CDR3 is TGCGCCAGCAGCTTCGCTAGCGGGAAAAACTATGAGCAGTTCTTC.

This clonotype was found many times. The chain joins TRBV12-3 or TRBV12-4 to TRBJ1-6; no definite D call. This CDR3 has 14 amino acids. Trimming cost V 3 bases and J 9 bases, with 12 bases left between them. In DNA, the CDR3 is TGTGCCAGCAGTTTGTCTGAGGGAGGTTCACCCCTCCACTTT. Translation: CASSLSEGGSPLHF.